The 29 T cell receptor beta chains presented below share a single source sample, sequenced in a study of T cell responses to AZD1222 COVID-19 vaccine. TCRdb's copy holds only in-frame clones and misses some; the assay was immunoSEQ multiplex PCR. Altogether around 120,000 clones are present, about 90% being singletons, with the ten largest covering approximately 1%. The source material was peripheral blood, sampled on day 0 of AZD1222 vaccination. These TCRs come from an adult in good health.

Written as DNA, the CDR3 is TGTGCCAGCAGTCCCTGGGGGGCTCTCGGAATAGATAATGAAAAACTGTTTTTT. Encoded protein: CASSPWGALGIDNEKLFF. The chain employs TRBV6-6 and TRBJ1-4; TRBD1 is a possible D gene (6 bases). The CDR3 runs to 18 residues. Germline lookup yields CDR1 MNHNY and CDR2 SVGAGI (reference sequence). V dropped 5 bases and J dropped 4 bases, with 23 bases sitting between them.

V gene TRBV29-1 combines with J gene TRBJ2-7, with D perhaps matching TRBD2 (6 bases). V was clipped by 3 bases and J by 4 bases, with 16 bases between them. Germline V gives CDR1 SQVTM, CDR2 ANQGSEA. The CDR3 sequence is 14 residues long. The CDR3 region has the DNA TGCAGCGTTGAGGGTAGCGGAGGGATTTACGAGCAGTACTTC. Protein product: CSVEGSGGIYEQYF.

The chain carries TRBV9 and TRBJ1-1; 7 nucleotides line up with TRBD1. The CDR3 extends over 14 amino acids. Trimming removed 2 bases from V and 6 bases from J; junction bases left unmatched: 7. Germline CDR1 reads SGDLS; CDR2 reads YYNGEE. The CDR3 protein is CASSVYAGGPEAFF. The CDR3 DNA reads TGTGCCAGCAGCGTCTATGCAGGGGGACCTGAAGCTTTCTTT. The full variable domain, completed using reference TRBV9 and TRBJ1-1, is DSGVTQTPKHLITATGQRVTLRCSPRSGDLSVYWYQQSLDQGLQFLIQYYNGEERAKGNILERFSAQQFPDLHSELNLSSLELGDSALYFCASSVYAGGPEAFFGQGTRLTVV.

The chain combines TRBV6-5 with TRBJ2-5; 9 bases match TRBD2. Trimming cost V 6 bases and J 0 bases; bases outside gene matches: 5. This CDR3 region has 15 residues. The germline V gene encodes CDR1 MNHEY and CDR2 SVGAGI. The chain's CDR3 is CASSTGTSHQETQYF. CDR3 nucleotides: TGTGCCAGCAGCACCGGGACTAGCCACCAAGAGACCCAGTACTTC.

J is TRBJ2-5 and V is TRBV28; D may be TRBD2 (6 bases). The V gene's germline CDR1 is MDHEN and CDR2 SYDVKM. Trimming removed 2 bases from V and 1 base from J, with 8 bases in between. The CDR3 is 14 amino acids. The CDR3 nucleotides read TGTGCCAGCAGTTTACGGAGGGGCCAAGAGACCCAGTACTTC. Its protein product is CASSLRRGQETQYF.

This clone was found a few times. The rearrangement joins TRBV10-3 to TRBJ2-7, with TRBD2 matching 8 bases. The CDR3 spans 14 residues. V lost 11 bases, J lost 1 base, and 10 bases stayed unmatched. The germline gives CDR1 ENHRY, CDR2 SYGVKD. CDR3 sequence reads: CASGAGDGSYEQYF. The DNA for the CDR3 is TGTGCCTCAGGAGCGGGAGACGGATCCTACGAGCAGTACTTC.

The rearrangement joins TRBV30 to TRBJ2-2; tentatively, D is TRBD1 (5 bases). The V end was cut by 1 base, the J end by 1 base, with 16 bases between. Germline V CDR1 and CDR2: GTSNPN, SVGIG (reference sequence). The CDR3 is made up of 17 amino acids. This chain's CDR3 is CAWSGLEWGVNTGELFF. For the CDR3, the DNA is TGTGCCTGGAGTGGCCTCGAGTGGGGCGTGAACACCGGGGAGCTGTTTTTT.

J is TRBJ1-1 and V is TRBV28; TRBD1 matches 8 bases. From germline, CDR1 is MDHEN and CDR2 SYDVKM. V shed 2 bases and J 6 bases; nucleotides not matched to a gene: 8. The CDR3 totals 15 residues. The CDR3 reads CASSLLAGGRSEAFF. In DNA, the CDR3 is TGTGCCAGCAGTTTACTGGCAGGGGGCCGCTCTGAAGCTTTCTTT.

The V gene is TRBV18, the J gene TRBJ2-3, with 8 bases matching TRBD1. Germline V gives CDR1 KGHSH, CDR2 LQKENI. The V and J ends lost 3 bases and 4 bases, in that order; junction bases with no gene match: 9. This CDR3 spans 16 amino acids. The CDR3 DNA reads TGTGCCAGCTCACCCGGACAGGGAAGGGGGCCAGATACGCAGTATTTT. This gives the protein CASSPGQGRGPDTQYF.

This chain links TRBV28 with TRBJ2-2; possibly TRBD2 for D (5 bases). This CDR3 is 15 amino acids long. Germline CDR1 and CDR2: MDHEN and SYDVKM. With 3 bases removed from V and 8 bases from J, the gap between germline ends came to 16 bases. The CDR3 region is CASSFSKLPGGELFF. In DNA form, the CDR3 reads TGTGCCAGCAGTTTTAGTAAGCTACCGGGAGGGGAGCTGTTTTTT.

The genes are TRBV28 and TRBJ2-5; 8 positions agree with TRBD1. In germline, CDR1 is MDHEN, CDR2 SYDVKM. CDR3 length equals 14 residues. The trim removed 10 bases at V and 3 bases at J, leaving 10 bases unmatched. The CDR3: CANRGYREKETQYF. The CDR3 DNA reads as TGTGCCAACAGGGGGTACAGGGAAAAAGAGACCCAGTACTTC. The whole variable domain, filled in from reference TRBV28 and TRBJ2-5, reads DVKVTQSSRYLVKRTGEKVFLECVQDMDHENMFWYRQDPGLGLRLIYFSYDVKMKEKGDIPEGYSVSREKKERFSLILESASTNQTSMYLCANRGYREKETQYFGPGTRLLVL.

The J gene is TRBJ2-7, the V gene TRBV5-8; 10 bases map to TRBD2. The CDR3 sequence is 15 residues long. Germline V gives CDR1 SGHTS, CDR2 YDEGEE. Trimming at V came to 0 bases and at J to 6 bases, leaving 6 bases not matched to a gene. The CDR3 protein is CASSLGLAGVSEQYF. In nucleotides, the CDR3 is TGTGCCAGCAGCTTGGGTCTAGCGGGAGTGAGCGAGCAGTACTTC.

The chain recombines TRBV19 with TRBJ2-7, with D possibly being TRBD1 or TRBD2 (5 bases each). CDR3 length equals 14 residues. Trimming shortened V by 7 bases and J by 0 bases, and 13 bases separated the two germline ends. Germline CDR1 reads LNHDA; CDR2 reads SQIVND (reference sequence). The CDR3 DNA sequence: TGTGCCAGTAAACCGGGACGCAGCTCCTACGAGCAGTACTTC. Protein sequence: CASKPGRSSYEQYF.

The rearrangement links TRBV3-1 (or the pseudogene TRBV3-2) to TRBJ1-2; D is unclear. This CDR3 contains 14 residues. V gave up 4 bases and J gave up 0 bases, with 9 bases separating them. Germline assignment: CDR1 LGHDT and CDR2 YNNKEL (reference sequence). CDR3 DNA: TGTGCCAGCAGCCCGAGGCAGGCTAACTATGGCTACACCTTC. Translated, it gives CASSPRQANYGYTF.

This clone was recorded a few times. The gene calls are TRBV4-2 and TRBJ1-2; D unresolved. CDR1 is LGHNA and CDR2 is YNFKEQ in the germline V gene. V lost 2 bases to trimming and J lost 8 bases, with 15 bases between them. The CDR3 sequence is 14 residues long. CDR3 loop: CASSQRQETRGYTF. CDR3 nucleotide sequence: TGTGCCAGCAGCCAACGCCAGGAAACACGGGGCTACACCTTC.

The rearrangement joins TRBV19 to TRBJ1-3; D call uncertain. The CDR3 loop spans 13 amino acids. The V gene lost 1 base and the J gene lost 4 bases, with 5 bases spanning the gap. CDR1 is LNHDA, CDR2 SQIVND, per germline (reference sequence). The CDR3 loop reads CASSIVSGNTIYF. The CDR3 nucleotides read TGTGCCAGTAGTATAGTTTCCGGAAACACCATATATTTT.

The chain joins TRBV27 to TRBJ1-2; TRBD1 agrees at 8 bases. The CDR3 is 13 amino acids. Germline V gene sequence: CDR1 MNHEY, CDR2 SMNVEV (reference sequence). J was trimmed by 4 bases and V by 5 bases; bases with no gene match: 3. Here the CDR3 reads CASSRDRGYGYTF. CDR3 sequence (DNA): TGTGCCAGCAGTCGCGACAGGGGCTATGGCTACACCTTC.

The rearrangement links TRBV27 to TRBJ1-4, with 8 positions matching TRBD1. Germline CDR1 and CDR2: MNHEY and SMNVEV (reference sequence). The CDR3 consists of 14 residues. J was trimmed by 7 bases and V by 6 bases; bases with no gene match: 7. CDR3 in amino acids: CASSQQGGFEKLFF. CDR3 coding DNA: TGTGCCAGCAGCCAACAGGGGGGTTTTGAAAAACTGTTTTTT.

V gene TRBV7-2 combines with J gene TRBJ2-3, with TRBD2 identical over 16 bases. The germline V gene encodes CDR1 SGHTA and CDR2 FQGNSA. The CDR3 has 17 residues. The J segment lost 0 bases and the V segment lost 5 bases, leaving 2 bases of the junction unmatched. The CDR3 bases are TGTGCCAGCAGCACGGGACTAGCGGGAGGGAGCACAGATACGCAGTATTTT. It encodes CASSTGLAGGSTDTQYF.

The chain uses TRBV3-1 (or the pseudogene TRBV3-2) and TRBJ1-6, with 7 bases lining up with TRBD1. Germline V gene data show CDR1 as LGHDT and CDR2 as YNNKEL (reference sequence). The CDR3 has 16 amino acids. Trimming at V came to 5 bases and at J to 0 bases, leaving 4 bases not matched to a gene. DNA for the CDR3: TGTGCCAGCAGCTGGGGACAGAGCTCCTATAATTCACCCCTCCACTTT. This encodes CASSWGQSSYNSPLHF.

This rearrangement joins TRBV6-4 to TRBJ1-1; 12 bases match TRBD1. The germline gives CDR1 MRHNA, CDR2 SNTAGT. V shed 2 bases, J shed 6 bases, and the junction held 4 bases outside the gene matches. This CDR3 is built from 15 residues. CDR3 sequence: CASSDPGQGASEAFF. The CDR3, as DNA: TGTGCCAGCAGTGACCCGGGACAGGGGGCCTCTGAAGCTTTCTTT.

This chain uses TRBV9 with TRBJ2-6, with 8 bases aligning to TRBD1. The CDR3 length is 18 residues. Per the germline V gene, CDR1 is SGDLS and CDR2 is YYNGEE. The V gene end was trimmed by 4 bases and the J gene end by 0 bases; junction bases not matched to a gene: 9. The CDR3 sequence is CASSPRQGKGSGANVLTF. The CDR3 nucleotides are TGTGCCAGCAGCCCCCGACAGGGGAAGGGCTCTGGGGCCAACGTCCTGACTTTC.

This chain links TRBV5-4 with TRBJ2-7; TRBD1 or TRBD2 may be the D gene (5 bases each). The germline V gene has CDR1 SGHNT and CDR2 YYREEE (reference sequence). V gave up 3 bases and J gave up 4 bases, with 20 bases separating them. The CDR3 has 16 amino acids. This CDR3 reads CASSWDLASGTYEQYF. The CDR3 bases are TGTGCCAGCAGCTGGGACCTAGCTTCGGGGACGTACGAGCAGTACTTC.

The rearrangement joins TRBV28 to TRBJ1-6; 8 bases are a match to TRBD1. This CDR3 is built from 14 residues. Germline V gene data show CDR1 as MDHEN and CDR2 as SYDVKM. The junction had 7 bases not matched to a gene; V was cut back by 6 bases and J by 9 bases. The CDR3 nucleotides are TGTGCCAGCAGGGACAGGGTGACGTCTTCACCCCTCCACTTT. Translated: CASRDRVTSSPLHF. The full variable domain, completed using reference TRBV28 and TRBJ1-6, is DVKVTQSSRYLVKRTGEKVFLECVQDMDHENMFWYRQDPGLGLRLIYFSYDVKMKEKGDIPEGYSVSREKKERFSLILESASTNQTSMYLCASRDRVTSSPLHFGNGTRLTVT.

This CDR3 reads CASSQVGKGYYGYTF. The DNA for the CDR3 is TGCGCCAGCAGCCAAGTAGGGAAGGGGTACTATGGCTACACCTTC. The chain has TRBV4-1 and TRBJ1-2, with D tentatively TRBD1 (5 bases). Trimming shortened V by 1 base and J by 3 bases, and 12 bases separated the two germline ends. The CDR3 runs 15 residues. Germline V CDR1 and CDR2: MGHRA, YSYEKL.

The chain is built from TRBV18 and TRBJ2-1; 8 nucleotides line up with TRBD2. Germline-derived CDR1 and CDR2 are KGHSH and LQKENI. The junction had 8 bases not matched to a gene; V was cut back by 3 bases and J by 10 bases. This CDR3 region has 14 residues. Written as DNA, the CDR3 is TGTGCCAGCTCACCTTTAGCGACTAGCGACGAGCAGTTCTTC. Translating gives CASSPLATSDEQFF.

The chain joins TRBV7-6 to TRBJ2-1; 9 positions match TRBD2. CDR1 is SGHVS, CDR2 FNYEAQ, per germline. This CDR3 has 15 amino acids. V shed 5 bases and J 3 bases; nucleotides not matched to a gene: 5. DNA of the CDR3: TGTGCCAGCAGCCTTAGCGGGAGTTACTACAATGAGCAGTTCTTC. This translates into CASSLSGSYYNEQFF.

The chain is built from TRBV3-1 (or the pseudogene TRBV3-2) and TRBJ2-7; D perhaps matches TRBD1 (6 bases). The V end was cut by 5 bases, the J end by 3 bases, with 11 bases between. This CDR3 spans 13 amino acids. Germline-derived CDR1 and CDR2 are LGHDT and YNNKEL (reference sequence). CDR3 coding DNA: TGTGCCAGCAGCGGTATAGGGGGCTACGAGCAGTACTTC. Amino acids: CASSGIGGYEQYF.

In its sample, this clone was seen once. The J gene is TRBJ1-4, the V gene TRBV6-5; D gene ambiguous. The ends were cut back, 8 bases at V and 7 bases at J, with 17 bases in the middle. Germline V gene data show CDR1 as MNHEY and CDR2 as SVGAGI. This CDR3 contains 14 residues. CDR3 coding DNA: TGTGCCAGCGGCGACGGGATAGGGTCTGAAAAACTGTTTTTT. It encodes CASGDGIGSEKLFF.